Listed below are T cell receptor beta chains from one sample, sequenced in a study of radiotherapy plus CTLA-4 blockade in lung cancer. TCRdb's copy holds only in-frame clones and misses some; the assay was immunoSEQ multiplex PCR. Among some 50,000 clones, roughly four fifths were seen once, and the ten largest hold roughly 8%. The material was peripheral blood, obtained from a patient treated with radiotherapy plus ipilimumab. The source of these receptors is a human donor with non-small cell lung cancer who had stable disease on radiotherapy plus ipilimumab. The conserved cysteine and the conserved F or W are not part of the CDR3 here. Each record gives: V gene, J gene, D gene, CDR3 protein. D genes are given only for firm matches.

TRBV6-5	TRBJ2-2	NA	ASSRRETGELF
TRBV7-2	TRBJ1-5	NA	ASSSDSFQPQH
TRBV19	TRBJ1-5	NA	ASIRVANSNQPQH
TRBV19	TRBJ1-5	NA	ASSTGVISNQPQH
TRBV2	TRBJ2-3	TRBD2	ASLSGGFTDTQY
TRBV5-1	TRBJ1-5	NA	ASSEGTVINQPQH
TRBV27	TRBJ2-6	NA	ASSLTGDFFTGANVLT
TRBV7-7	TRBJ1-4	NA	ASSVGRARNEKLF
TRBV2	TRBJ1-2	NA	ASSESRVVDYGYT
TRBV29-1	TRBJ1-4	TRBD1	SVKDRGPEKLF
TRBV7-2	TRBJ2-7	NA	ASSSSTRSEQY
TRBV19	TRBJ1-3	NA	ASSRRQVLGGNTIY
TRBV19	TRBJ2-5	TRBD2	ASSILAGGQETQY
TRBV5-1	TRBJ2-1	NA	ASSSGTTYNEQF
TRBV28	TRBJ2-1	NA	ASSPTQGSYNEQF
TRBV4-1	TRBJ2-5	NA	ASSQPGAAETQY
TRBV25-1	TRBJ2-3	NA	ASSEFQYTDTQY
TRBV7-9	TRBJ1-4	NA	ASSPPLGRVF
TRBV28	TRBJ1-2	NA	ASKTGLANYGYT
TRBV6-5	TRBJ1-1	NA	ASTYGGGTEAF
TRBV19	TRBJ2-3	NA	ASSIAGAGADTQY
TRBV27	TRBJ1-4	TRBD1	ASSEATGEEEKLF
TRBV10-3	TRBJ1-1	NA	AITAGVNTEAF
TRBV7-6	TRBJ1-2	TRBD1	ASSLETGGGYT
TRBV20-1	TRBJ1-2	NA	SDLEHGYT
TRBV28	TRBJ1-5	NA	ASSLGGYSNQPQH
TRBV30	TRBJ1-3	NA	AWISGGDLSGNTIY
TRBV4-1	TRBJ1-4	TRBD1	ASSQNRDREGKLF
TRBV6-4	TRBJ1-2	NA	ASSERMVDGGYT
TRBV19	TRBJ2-2	TRBD2	ASSSIAGNTGELF
TRBV2	TRBJ1-4	TRBD1	ASRGRENRDRGDEKLF